Listed below are T cell receptor beta chains from one sample, sequenced in a study of response to subunit inactivated influenza vaccine. From the RT-PCR reads, TCRdb called clonotypes with MiXCR, one entry per CDR3 protein. Here the sample spans more than 700,000 distinct CDR3 sequences, over 20% being singletons. The sequenced sample was PBMCs from blood, obtained more than 4 days after vaccination. All receptors come from a middle-aged man who received an inactivated influenza vaccine. The CDR3 runs from the conserved cysteine through the conserved F or W. Fields, in order: V gene, clone size, D gene, J gene, CDR3 DNA, CDR3 protein. A D gene is named only where the DNA matches it firmly. Rows may omit the clone size; those that give it use once, few, many or a size class.

V gene: TRBV4-3; clone size: few; D gene: TRBD2; J gene: TRBJ2-2; CDR3 DNA: TGCGCCAGCAGCCGCCTAGCGGGGGTGAACACCGGGGAGCTGTTTTTT; CDR3 protein: CASSRLAGVNTGELFF
V gene: TRBV15; clone size: NA; D gene: NA; J gene: TRBJ2-7; CDR3 DNA: TGTGCCACCAGCAAATCCAACTACGAGCAGTACTTC; CDR3 protein: CATSKSNYEQYF
V gene: TRBV5-1; clone size: NA; D gene: NA; J gene: TRBJ2-5; CDR3 DNA: TGCGCCAGCAGCTTGGCTCAGGGGGGAGGCCAAGAGACCCAGTACTTC; CDR3 protein: CASSLAQGGGQETQYF
V gene: TRBV5-1; clone size: many; D gene: TRBD2; J gene: TRBJ2-1; CDR3 DNA: TGCGCCAGCAGCGAAACAACGGGGGGCAATGAGCAGTTCTTC; CDR3 protein: CASSETTGGNEQFF
V gene: TRBV5-1; clone size: many; D gene: NA; J gene: TRBJ2-1; CDR3 DNA: TGCGCCAGCAGCTTGGCTGGGGGGACCACCTACAATGAGCAGTTCTTC; CDR3 protein: CASSLAGGTTYNEQFF
V gene: TRBV7-9; clone size: few; D gene: NA; J gene: TRBJ2-5; CDR3 DNA: TGTGCCAGCAGCTTGATAATGGCGCGTGGAAAAGAGACCCAGTACTTC; CDR3 protein: CASSLIMARGKETQYF
V gene: TRBV6-2/TRBV6-3; clone size: NA; D gene: TRBD2; J gene: TRBJ2-1; CDR3 DNA: TGTGCCAGCAGTCTACTCGGGACAGCCGGGACTAGCTTGCAGTTCTTC; CDR3 protein: CASSLLGTAGTSLQFF
V gene: TRBV29-1; clone size: many; D gene: NA; J gene: TRBJ1-2; CDR3 DNA: TGCAGCGTTACCTGGGACTATGGCTACACCTTC; CDR3 protein: CSVTWDYGYTF
V gene: TRBV4-3; clone size: few; D gene: NA; J gene: TRBJ2-1; CDR3 DNA: TGCGCCAGCAGCCAAGATCCGGGGGCGTGGGGTGGGAGAAGCAATGAGCAGTTCTTC; CDR3 protein: CASSQDPGAWGGRSNEQFF
V gene: TRBV20-1; clone size: many; D gene: TRBD1; J gene: TRBJ2-7; CDR3 DNA: TGCAGTGCTAGAGATGTGGACAGGGGCCACGAGCAGTACTTC; CDR3 protein: CSARDVDRGHEQYF
V gene: TRBV29-1; clone size: NA; D gene: NA; J gene: TRBJ1-4; CDR3 DNA: TGCAGCGTTCTAAGGGGGTCGGGAAAACTGTTTTTT; CDR3 protein: CSVLRGSGKLFF
V gene: TRBV7-2; clone size: many; D gene: NA; J gene: TRBJ1-5; CDR3 DNA: TGTGCCAGCAGTTCGATGGGTACAGCCTATAGCAATCAGCCCCAGCATTTT; CDR3 protein: CASSSMGTAYSNQPQHF
V gene: TRBV6-5; clone size: NA; D gene: NA; J gene: TRBJ2-7; CDR3 DNA: TGTGCCAGCAGTTACTCGACGGGGCCCTACGAGCAGTACTTC; CDR3 protein: CASSYSTGPYEQYF
V gene: TRBV12-3/TRBV12-4; clone size: few; D gene: NA; J gene: TRBJ2-7; CDR3 DNA: TGTGCCAGCAGCGGAATCTCGCGAGAGCAGTACTTC; CDR3 protein: CASSGISREQYF
V gene: TRBV4-3; clone size: NA; D gene: TRBD2; J gene: TRBJ2-1; CDR3 DNA: TGCGCCAGCAGCCAAGACAGGGGACTAGCGGGAGGGGAGGAGTTCTTC; CDR3 protein: CASSQDRGLAGGEEFF
V gene: TRBV7-9; clone size: few; D gene: NA; J gene: TRBJ2-5; CDR3 DNA: TGTGCCAGCAGCTTATTTCCCTCCATCCAGAGGGAGACCCAGTACTTC; CDR3 protein: CASSLFPSIQRETQYF
V gene: TRBV28; clone size: NA; D gene: NA; J gene: TRBJ2-1; CDR3 DNA: TGTGCCAGCACGGGGAGTGAACAATCCTACAATGAGCAGTTCTTC; CDR3 protein: CASTGSEQSYNEQFF
V gene: TRBV7-2; clone size: NA; D gene: TRBD2; J gene: TRBJ2-7; CDR3 DNA: TGTGCCAGCAGCTTTGAACTAGCGGGCTCCTACGAGCAGTACTTC; CDR3 protein: CASSFELAGSYEQYF
V gene: TRBV27; clone size: few; D gene: NA; J gene: TRBJ1-2; CDR3 DNA: TGTGCCAGCAGCCTTTCACTTCCCAGGGGTCGTTCCCAAACCGACTATGGCTACACCTTC; CDR3 protein: CASSLSLPRGRSQTDYGYTF
V gene: TRBV5-1; clone size: few; D gene: NA; J gene: TRBJ1-1; CDR3 DNA: TGCGCCAGCAGCTTGGAACCCCTGAGGACTGAAGCTTTCTTT; CDR3 protein: CASSLEPLRTEAFF
V gene: TRBV5-1; clone size: NA; D gene: NA; J gene: TRBJ1-1; CDR3 DNA: TGCGCCAGCAGCAGGGGGGGCCCGGACACTGAAGCTTTCTTT; CDR3 protein: CASSRGGPDTEAFF
V gene: TRBV20-1; clone size: NA; D gene: TRBD2; J gene: TRBJ2-3; CDR3 DNA: TGCAGTGCTAGAGGTAGCGGGAGTGGGACTAGCACAGATACGCAGTATTTT; CDR3 protein: CSARGSGSGTSTDTQYF
V gene: TRBV9; clone size: NA; D gene: TRBD1; J gene: TRBJ2-7; CDR3 DNA: TGTGCCAGCAGCGTAGAGCAGGGGGCCTACGAGCAGTACTTC; CDR3 protein: CASSVEQGAYEQYF
V gene: TRBV6-1; clone size: NA; D gene: NA; J gene: TRBJ2-1; CDR3 DNA: TGTGCCAGCAGCCCCGTTTTAAGGCAGGGAGCCTACAATGAGCAGTTCTTC; CDR3 protein: CASSPVLRQGAYNEQFF
V gene: TRBV4-3; clone size: NA; D gene: TRBD1; J gene: TRBJ1-2; CDR3 DNA: TGCGCCAGCAGCCAGACGGGACAGGGGATCTATGGCTACACCTTC; CDR3 protein: CASSQTGQGIYGYTF
V gene: TRBV12-3/TRBV12-4; clone size: few; D gene: NA; J gene: TRBJ2-7; CDR3 DNA: TGTGCCAGCACCCTAGGCGGGGTTCGGTACGAGCAGTACTTC; CDR3 protein: CASTLGGVRYEQYF
V gene: TRBV29-1; clone size: few; D gene: NA; J gene: TRBJ2-7; CDR3 DNA: TGCAGCGTTGTTGTCAGGGTCTACGAGCAGTACTTC; CDR3 protein: CSVVVRVYEQYF
V gene: TRBV7-9; clone size: NA; D gene: NA; J gene: TRBJ2-7; CDR3 DNA: TGTGCCAGCAGCCAACCACGCTACGAGCAGTACTTC; CDR3 protein: CASSQPRYEQYF
V gene: TRBV12-3/TRBV12-4; clone size: many; D gene: TRBD2; J gene: TRBJ2-1; CDR3 DNA: TGTGCCAGCAGTCCGCCCGGAGCTAGCGGGAGAGACAATGAGCAGTTCTTC; CDR3 protein: CASSPPGASGRDNEQFF
V gene: TRBV7-6; clone size: many; D gene: NA; J gene: TRBJ2-7; CDR3 DNA: TGTGCCAGCGGTAACGGTGACGAGCAGTACTTC; CDR3 protein: CASGNGDEQYF
V gene: TRBV4-2; clone size: NA; D gene: NA; J gene: TRBJ2-7; CDR3 DNA: TGTGCCAGCAGGCAAGATCGGCGTTACGAGCAGTACTTC; CDR3 protein: CASRQDRRYEQYF
V gene: TRBV6-5; clone size: few; D gene: NA; J gene: TRBJ1-2; CDR3 DNA: TGTGCCAGCAGTTACAAACAGGGTAGTTATGGCTACACCTTC; CDR3 protein: CASSYKQGSYGYTF
V gene: TRBV9; clone size: NA; D gene: NA; J gene: TRBJ2-2; CDR3 DNA: TGTGCCAGCAGCCACGGAGGGGGCGCATCCGGGGAGCTGTTTTTT; CDR3 protein: CASSHGGGASGELFF
V gene: TRBV12-3/TRBV12-4; clone size: many; D gene: NA; J gene: TRBJ2-3; CDR3 DNA: TGTGCCAGCAGGGACTGGGGCGCAGATACGCAGTATTTT; CDR3 protein: CASRDWGADTQYF
V gene: TRBV9; clone size: many; D gene: TRBD1; J gene: TRBJ2-6; CDR3 DNA: TGTGCCAGCAGCATGGGACAGGGGATTGCTGGGGCCAACGTCCTGACTTTC; CDR3 protein: CASSMGQGIAGANVLTF
V gene: TRBV5-5; clone size: few; D gene: TRBD2; J gene: TRBJ2-2; CDR3 DNA: TGTGCCAGCAGCTTGTTCGGACTAGCGGGAGACACCGGGGAGCTGTTTTTT; CDR3 protein: CASSLFGLAGDTGELFF
V gene: TRBV4-2; clone size: NA; D gene: TRBD2; J gene: TRBJ2-7; CDR3 DNA: TGTGCCAGCAGCCAAGAGGGACTAGCGGGAGTGGGGTACGAGCAGTACTTC; CDR3 protein: CASSQEGLAGVGYEQYF
V gene: TRBV5-1; clone size: NA; D gene: TRBD1; J gene: TRBJ2-7; CDR3 DNA: TGCGCCAGCAGCTTAACGACAGGGGGCTATTCCGAGCAGTACTTC; CDR3 protein: CASSLTTGGYSEQYF
V gene: TRBV12-3/TRBV12-4; clone size: few; D gene: NA; J gene: TRBJ2-2; CDR3 DNA: TGTGCCAGCAGTTTTGAGAGGGCGAACACCGGGGAGCTGTTTTTT; CDR3 protein: CASSFERANTGELFF
V gene: TRBV5-1; clone size: NA; D gene: TRBD2; J gene: TRBJ2-4; CDR3 DNA: TGCGCCAGCAGCTTGGGGGTAGCGGGAGGGAAGGCGGCTCAGTACTTC; CDR3 protein: CASSLGVAGGKAAQYF
V gene: TRBV6-6; clone size: few; D gene: NA; J gene: TRBJ2-7; CDR3 DNA: TGTGCCAGCAGCCGAGACGGAGGCTACGAGCAGTACTTC; CDR3 protein: CASSRDGGYEQYF
V gene: TRBV7-2; clone size: NA; D gene: TRBD2; J gene: TRBJ2-7; CDR3 DNA: TGTGCCAGCAGCTTTGTAGCGGGAGTAAGAACCTACGAGCAGTACTTC; CDR3 protein: CASSFVAGVRTYEQYF
V gene: TRBV5-1; clone size: few; D gene: NA; J gene: TRBJ1-2; CDR3 DNA: TGCGCCAGCAGCCCTGGAAACGGCGGCTACACCTTC; CDR3 protein: CASSPGNGGYTF
V gene: TRBV2; clone size: many; D gene: TRBD1; J gene: TRBJ2-5; CDR3 DNA: TGTGCCAGCTCGGACAGGGAAGAGACCCAGTACTTC; CDR3 protein: CASSDREETQYF
V gene: TRBV20-1; clone size: many; D gene: TRBD2; J gene: TRBJ2-7; CDR3 DNA: TGCAGTGCTAGAGGCAGCCTAGCGGGGTCCTACGAGCAGTACTTC; CDR3 protein: CSARGSLAGSYEQYF
V gene: TRBV20-1; clone size: few; D gene: NA; J gene: TRBJ1-5; CDR3 DNA: TGCAGTGCTATTAGGGGAGGGAGTAATAGCAATCAGCCCCAGCATTTT; CDR3 protein: CSAIRGGSNSNQPQHF
V gene: TRBV27; clone size: NA; D gene: NA; J gene: TRBJ2-7; CDR3 DNA: TGTGCCAGCAGTTTACAGGGTTCTTTCCACGAGCAGTACTTC; CDR3 protein: CASSLQGSFHEQYF
V gene: TRBV28; clone size: few; D gene: NA; J gene: TRBJ2-7; CDR3 DNA: TGTGCCAGCAGTTTACATACATCCGGATCCTACGAGCAGTACTTC; CDR3 protein: CASSLHTSGSYEQYF
V gene: TRBV2; clone size: NA; D gene: NA; J gene: TRBJ2-5; CDR3 DNA: TGTGCCAGCAGTGAACCTTTATACGAGCTACAAGAGACCCAGTACTTC; CDR3 protein: CASSEPLYELQETQYF
V gene: TRBV6-5; clone size: NA; D gene: TRBD2; J gene: TRBJ2-5; CDR3 DNA: TGTGCCAGCAGTTACCCCCGACTAGCGGGGGTAGAGGAGACCCAGTACTTC; CDR3 protein: CASSYPRLAGVEETQYF
V gene: TRBV7-9; clone size: few; D gene: TRBD1; J gene: TRBJ1-4; CDR3 DNA: TGTGCCAGCAGCCATAGACAGGGTGAAAAACTGTTTTTT; CDR3 protein: CASSHRQGEKLFF
V gene: TRBV5-1; clone size: NA; D gene: NA; J gene: TRBJ2-7; CDR3 DNA: TGCGCCAGCAGCTTAGGGGTTCCGAAAGCCTACGAGCAGTACTTC; CDR3 protein: CASSLGVPKAYEQYF
V gene: TRBV27; clone size: NA; D gene: NA; J gene: TRBJ2-7; CDR3 DNA: TGTGCCAGCAGTTTGTCAGGGGGGGCGACCTACGAGCAGTACTTC; CDR3 protein: CASSLSGGATYEQYF
V gene: TRBV10-2; clone size: NA; D gene: TRBD1; J gene: TRBJ1-1; CDR3 DNA: TGCGCCAGCAGCCAGGGGGCTTCTGAAGCTTTCTTT; CDR3 protein: CASSQGASEAFF